This T cell receptor (beta chain) was profiled in a study of cytomegalovirus exposure and HLA in healthy donors. Study-wide background: Early released data had roughly 81 million unique TCRs, all coming from HLA-typed donors. Points from the study as a whole: Donors belonging to an Asian-associated ancestry cluster reportedly showed fewer N-insertions in productive TCRs than the approximately 680-donor mean, according to what a later analysis found. A prior analysis recorded that most TCR beta V segments were productive about 87% or about 30% of the time. It is likely that the observed cluster of highly shared sequence variants was a sequencing artifact.

V lost 4 bases and J 8 bases, leaving 8 bases between the germline ends. In germline, CDR1 is MNHEY, CDR2 SVGAGI. The CDR3 covers 11 residues. With regard to this clone: As yet, its antigen is unknown.

Vbeta (60) and Jbeta (13) primers were used in the PCR. The data were produced by immunoSEQ multiplex PCR, yet TCRdb's version contains in-frame clones alone and is incomplete. The sample lists roughly 130,000 clones, around 82% occurring once. The chain carries TRBV6-5 and TRBJ1-2; D unclear. This sequence was found in a male donor in good health and CMV-seropositive. The sample comprised PBMCs. The CDR3 region has the DNA TGTGCCAGCAGTTTCCGGGGAGGCTACACCTTC. It is translated as CASSFRGGYTF.